The 9 T cell receptor beta chains reported below all come from one sample, sequenced in a study of molecular identifiers for immune sequencing clone quantification. TCRdb fed the PCR reads into MiXCR, producing one record per CDR3 protein. The sample shows about half a million distinct CDR3 sequences, around 23% of them seen only once. What was sequenced was naive CD8+ T cells from blood, with Jurkat cell RNA spiked in. Stated subset: FACS-sorted CD8+CD4-CCR7+CD45RA+ naive T cells. These receptors were taken from a human donor in good health. Some libraries in this study had Jurkat cell RNA spiked in.

Concerning this clonotype: The junction shows a germline mismatch at one end, possibly a read error. The chain has TRBV29-1 and TRBJ2-7; D is unresolved. Per the germline V gene, CDR1 is SQVTM and CDR2 is ANQGSEA. This CDR3 comprises 12 residues. In DNA, the CDR3 is TGCAGCGTTGAAGCGGGTCTCTACGAGCAGTCCTTC. It specifies CSVEAGLYEQSF.

The V call is TRBV30, the J call TRBJ2-7, with a weak D call TRBD1 (6 bases). The germline V gene has CDR1 GTSNPN and CDR2 SVGIG (reference sequence). The CDR3 covers 14 residues. V gave up 0 bases and J gave up 0 bases, with 9 bases separating them. The CDR3 here is CAWSVWDNSYEQYF. DNA of the CDR3: TGTGCCTGGAGTGTATGGGACAACTCCTACGAGCAGTACTTC.

This clonotype was seen only a few times. V usage is TRBV20-1 and J usage is TRBJ1-1; 7 positions agree with TRBD1. The CDR3 sequence is 13 residues long. J gave up 6 bases and V 6 bases, and 10 bases lay outside the gene matches. Germline CDR1 is DFQATT and CDR2 is SNEGSKA (reference sequence). CDR3 protein: CSAAGTDRPEAFF. CDR3 coding DNA: TGCAGTGCGGCCGGGACAGATCGACCTGAAGCTTTCTTT.

This clonotype was counted only a few times. The V and J genes are TRBV9 and TRBJ2-3, with D perhaps TRBD2 (6 bases). The length of the CDR3 is 15 residues. Germline V gene data show CDR1 as SGDLS and CDR2 as YYNGEE. V lost 3 bases, J lost 2 bases, and 13 bases lay in between. The CDR3 sequence is CASSESGTFTDTQYF. As DNA, the CDR3 is TGTGCCAGCAGCGAGTCCGGGACTTTCACAGATACGCAGTATTTT. Combining the CDR3 with reference TRBV9 and TRBJ2-3 gives the whole variable domain DSGVTQTPKHLITATGQRVTLRCSPRSGDLSVYWYQQSLDQGLQFLIQYYNGEERAKGNILERFSAQQFPDLHSELNLSSLELGDSALYFCASSESGTFTDTQYFGPGTRLTVL.

This clonotype appeared many times. This chain uses TRBV28 with TRBJ2-7; D remains ambiguous. Germline V gene sequence: CDR1 MDHEN, CDR2 SYDVKM. Trimming took off 5 bases at V and 3 bases at J, with 17 bases between the two ends. The CDR3 has 15 amino acids. CDR3 protein: CASSPGRGGGYEQYF. In nucleotides, the CDR3 is TGTGCCAGCAGTCCGGGTCGTGGTGGTGGCTACGAGCAGTACTTC.

The gene calls are TRBV27 and TRBJ1-6; D is unclear. Germline CDR1 is MNHEY and CDR2 is SMNVEV (reference sequence). This CDR3 comprises 14 residues. The ends were cut back, 7 bases at V and 0 bases at J, with 7 bases in the middle. CDR3 amino acids: CASILSSYNSPLHF. The CDR3 bases are TGTGCCAGCATCTTGAGCTCCTATAATTCACCCCTCCACTTT.

As for this clonotype: A read error is possible here, since a much larger clone lies one base away. The chain is built from TRBV29-1 and TRBJ1-1; D remains unclear. This CDR3 contains 13 residues. CDR1 and CDR2 (germline): SQVTM, ANQGSEA. CDR3 region: CSAFPARSTGAFF. CDR3 nucleotide sequence: TGCAGCGCTTTCCCCGCCAGGAGCACTGGAGCTTTCTTT. Full variable domain (outside the CDR3, taken from reference TRBV29-1 and TRBJ1-1): SAVISQKPSRDICQRGTSLTIQCQVDSQVTMMFWYRQQPGQSLTLIATANQGSEATYESGFVIDKFPISRPNLTFSTLTVSNMSPEDSSIYLCSAFPARSTGAFFGQGTRLTVV.

This clonotype was detected only a few times. The chain links TRBV27 to TRBJ2-3; D is uncertain. There are 15 residues in the CDR3. Germline V CDR1 and CDR2: MNHEY, SMNVEV (reference sequence). V was cut by 4 bases and J by 5 bases, with 16 bases left in between. The CDR3 sequence is CASSSYHELGDTQYF. CDR3 in DNA: TGTGCCAGCAGTTCCTACCATGAACTGGGAGATACGCAGTATTTT.

This clonotype showed up just a few times. This chain joins TRBV30 and TRBJ2-7; D unresolved. Germline-derived CDR1 and CDR2 are GTSNPN and SVGIG (reference sequence). Trimming left V 1 base short and J 3 bases short, with 7 bases between. The CDR3 sequence is 12 residues long. CDR3 in DNA: TGTGCCTGGAGTGGGATCGGCTACGAGCAGTACTTC. Its protein is CAWSGIGYEQYF.